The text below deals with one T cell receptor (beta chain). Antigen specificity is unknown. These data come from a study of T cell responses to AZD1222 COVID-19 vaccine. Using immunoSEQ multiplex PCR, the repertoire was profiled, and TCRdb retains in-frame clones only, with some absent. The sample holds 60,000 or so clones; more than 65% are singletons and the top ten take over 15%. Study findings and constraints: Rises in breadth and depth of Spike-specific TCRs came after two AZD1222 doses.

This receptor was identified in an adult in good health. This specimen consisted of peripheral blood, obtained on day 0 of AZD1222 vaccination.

CDR3 in DNA: TGCAGCGGGGACGGGAGCTCCTACAATGAGCAGTTCTTC. It specifies CSGDGSSYNEQFF. The V and J genes are TRBV29-1 and TRBJ2-1; possible D gene TRBD2, 6 bases. CDR3 length: 13 residues. Germline lookup yields CDR1 SQVTM and CDR2 ANQGSEA. Trimming stripped 7 bases from V and 0 bases from J, with 10 bases between.